This is a list of T cell receptor beta chains from one sample in a study of chemoradiotherapy in HPV16-positive cancers. Data came from immunoSEQ multiplex PCR; TCRdb stores just in-frame clones and leaves some out. Of around 30,000 clones listed, around 88% are singletons. Sample: blood, taken from a patient who underwent chemoradiotherapy. Source of these receptors: a human donor with HPV-associated anogenital cancer. Both conserved end residues are part of each CDR3. Each record gives: J gene, V gene, CDR3 protein.

>TRBJ1-4|TRBV28
CASSFQSGMGGQENEKLFF
>TRBJ2-1|TRBV5-6
CASSSIGRNEQFF
>TRBJ2-7|TRBV29-1
CSVEKEISGRPNSYEQYF
>TRBJ1-1|TRBV27
CASSLSRNTEAFF
>TRBJ1-2|TRBV7-9
CASSLTIRGEGDGYTF
>TRBJ1-6|TRBV6-5
CASSYSRQGGSPLHF
>TRBJ2-1|TRBV6-5
CASRYRVYNEQFF
>TRBJ1-6|TRBV6-1
CASSDDRSFGLSPLHF
>TRBJ1-5|TRBV16
CASNQDRPLSNQPQHF
>TRBJ1-1|TRBV6-5
CASYVGNTEAFF
>TRBJ1-1|TRBV5-6
CASTYRGRRGGTEAFF
>TRBJ1-1|TRBV7-3
CASSLVSDTEAFF
>TRBJ1-4|TRBV4-1
CASSQVMGQGDEKLFF
>TRBJ2-7|TRBV7-9
CASSLEGTGSLYEQYF
>TRBJ2-3|TRBV11-2
CASSQGTSADTQYF
>TRBJ2-1|TRBV27
CASSPGQGIGEQFF
>TRBJ2-3|TRBV10-1
CASSEQSGRTADTQYF
>TRBJ1-5|TRBV7-2
CASSYDRGLGQPQHF
>TRBJ2-1|TRBV18
CASSPAAGGAYNEQFF
>TRBJ2-2|TRBV5-5
CASSLALGGASTGELFF
>TRBJ2-1|TRBV25-1
CASSDRGSSYNEQFF
>TRBJ2-3|TRBV5-1
CASSLGRGGTSTDTQYF
>TRBJ2-1|TRBV6-4
CASSDSPRSYDEQFF
>TRBJ1-1|TRBV7-9
CASTTGGIGGTEAFF
>TRBJ2-7|TRBV5-1
CASSLEYRLEQYF
>TRBJ1-2|TRBV5-4
CASSLAGGGPAYGYTF
>TRBJ1-6|TRBV5-1
CASSYSGYSSYNSPLHF
>TRBJ1-2|TRBV2
CASNPDRGLASLYGYTF
>TRBJ1-2|TRBV10-3
CAISDPDRERGYTF
>TRBJ2-5|TRBV7-2
CASSLGRRETQYF
>TRBJ2-1|TRBV19
CASMMTGGSYNEQFF
>TRBJ2-5|TRBV11-2
CASSLGWQGDQETQYF
>TRBJ2-1|TRBV11-2
CASSYSLGGNEQFF
>TRBJ1-6|TRBV25-1
CASSEWGQRSPLHF
>TRBJ1-1|TRBV7-9
CASRSLDGEAFF
>TRBJ2-1|TRBV19
CASSMEAGTSYNEQFF
>TRBJ2-1|TRBV28
CASSPRGRGTNEQFF
>TRBJ2-1|TRBV5-1
CASSLENYNEQFF
>TRBJ2-1|TRBV11-2
CASRWERDSEQFF
>TRBJ1-5|TRBV19
CASSIGMDRTSNQPQHF
>TRBJ2-3|TRBV18
CASSPREGDTQYF
>TRBJ1-4|TRBV28
CASRTGAFNEKLFF
>TRBJ2-1|TRBV6-1
CASSGLAGRGLYNEQFF
>TRBJ1-5|TRBV5-1
CASSLDGQGNQPQHF
>TRBJ2-7|TRBV7-8
CASSLGAGKPSEQYF
>TRBJ1-2|TRBV18
CASSPPADVYGYTF
>TRBJ2-3|TRBV29-1
CSALPSAGNPDTQYF
>TRBJ2-5|TRBV19
CASSKGQVETQYF
>TRBJ2-7|TRBV28
CASSGREQYF
>TRBJ2-7|TRBV29-1
CSVGSGGAEQYF
>TRBJ1-5|TRBV5-4
CASSLNGRNQPQHF
>TRBJ2-3|TRBV9
CASSPSWARDTQYF
>TRBJ2-5|TRBV6-5
CASSRLAAPQETQYF
>TRBJ2-3|TRBV7-2
CASSAPGGAERGDSDTQYF
>TRBJ2-1|TRBV4-1
CASSPSSGGAGNEQFF
>TRBJ2-3|TRBV2
CASRAGQGAWGTDTQYF
>TRBJ2-7|TRBV2
CASSDPYRDASYEQYF
>TRBJ2-7|TRBV28
CASSLVNPYSSYEQYF